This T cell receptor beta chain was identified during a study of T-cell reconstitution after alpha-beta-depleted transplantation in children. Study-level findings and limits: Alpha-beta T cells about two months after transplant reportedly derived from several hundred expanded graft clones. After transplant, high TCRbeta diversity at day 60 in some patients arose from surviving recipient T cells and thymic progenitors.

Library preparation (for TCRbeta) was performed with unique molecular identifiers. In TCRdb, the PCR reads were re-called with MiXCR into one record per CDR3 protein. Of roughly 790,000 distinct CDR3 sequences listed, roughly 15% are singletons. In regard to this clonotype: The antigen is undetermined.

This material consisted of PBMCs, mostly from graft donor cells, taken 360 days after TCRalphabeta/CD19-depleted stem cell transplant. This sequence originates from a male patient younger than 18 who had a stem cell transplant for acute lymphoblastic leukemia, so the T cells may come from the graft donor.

The CDR3 loop is CASSLAGFLASYNEQFF. For the CDR3, the DNA is TGTGCCAGCAGCTTGGCCGGCTTCCTCGCCTCCTACAATGAGCAGTTCTTC. The genes are TRBV5-6 and TRBJ2-1; D gene uncertain. The germline V gene encodes CDR1 SGHDT and CDR2 YYEEEE. The CDR3 consists of 17 residues. V lost 0 bases, J lost 0 bases, and 13 bases lay in between. Using reference TRBV5-6 and TRBJ2-1 for the parts outside the CDR3, the full variable domain is DAGVTQSPTHLIKTRGQQVTLRCSPKSGHDTVSWYQQALGQGPQFIFQYYEEEERQRGNFPDRFSGHQFPNYSSELNVNALLLGDSALYLCASSLAGFLASYNEQFFGPGTRLTVL.